The 22 T cell receptor beta chains below come from one sample, sequenced in a study of T cell repertoires in cytomegalovirus infection. A single record per CDR3 protein comes from TCRdb applying MiXCR to the reads. The repertoire has about 920,000 distinct CDR3 sequences, approximately 31% of them found once; the top ten carry around 15%. Antigen specificity for these receptors is unknown. The sample here was cultured CD8+ T cells from PBMCs, taken from culture after CMV antigen stimulation. All receptors come from a human donor in good health (CMV status not recorded). Some clones in this sample may be carry-over from other donors' samples.

V is TRBV3-1 and J is TRBJ1-2; 7 bases agree with TRBD1. Trimming cost V 0 bases and J 5 bases; bases outside gene matches: 21. From germline, CDR1 is LGHDT and CDR2 YNNKEL (reference sequence). The CDR3 is 20 amino acids. CDR3 protein: CASSQENSLRQGEALYGYTF. DNA of the CDR3: TGTGCCAGCAGCCAAGAAAACTCCCTAAGACAGGGTGAGGCCCTTTATGGCTACACCTTC.

This chain connects TRBV27 to TRBJ1-5; the match to TRBD1 covers 9 bases. Trimming at V came to 6 bases and at J to 7 bases, leaving 4 bases not matched to a gene. The CDR3 is 13 amino acids. From germline, CDR1 is MNHEY and CDR2 SMNVEV (reference sequence). The CDR3 region is CASRGQGEQPQHF. The DNA for the CDR3 is TGTGCCAGCAGGGGACAGGGCGAACAGCCCCAGCATTTT.

This clonotype was detected many times. V gene TRBV7-2 combines with J gene TRBJ1-5, with D possibly TRBD1 on 5 matching bases. This CDR3 is 17 amino acids long. Germline V gene lookup returns CDR1 SGHTA and CDR2 FQGNSA. V was clipped by 2 bases and J by 0 bases, with 14 bases between them. CDR3 region: CASSLMGTQYSNQPQHF. The CDR3 region has the DNA TGTGCCAGCAGCTTAATGGGGACCCAATATAGCAATCAGCCCCAGCATTTT.

This chain connects TRBV6-1 to TRBJ1-1; a possible D gene is TRBD1 (6 bases). Looked up from germline, CDR1 is MNHNS and CDR2 is SASEGT. Trimming left V 8 bases short and J 0 bases short, with 13 bases between. This CDR3 has 14 residues. The CDR3 DNA reads TGTGCCAGCCGGACAGATTATATGAACACTGAAGCTTTCTTT. This sequence encodes CASRTDYMNTEAFF.

The V and J genes are TRBV14 and TRBJ2-7; D call uncertain. The CDR3 runs to 13 residues. Germline V CDR1 and CDR2: SGHDN, FVKESK. The V end lost 2 bases, the J end lost 3 bases, and 8 bases lay between the germline ends. This CDR3 is CASSQFPGYEQYF. The CDR3 coding sequence is TGTGCCAGCAGCCAATTTCCGGGCTACGAGCAGTACTTC.

This clonotype was counted between two and nine times. The chain recombines TRBV6-5 with TRBJ1-2; D remains ambiguous. The CDR3 spans 11 residues. V was pared by 6 bases and J by 8 bases, with 10 bases between. Germline assignment: CDR1 MNHEY and CDR2 SVGAGI. This CDR3 reads CASSSPRGYTF. In nucleotides, the CDR3 is TGTGCCAGCAGCTCCCCTCGCGGCTACACCTTC.

This clonotype was recorded at least ten times. The chain uses TRBV7-2 and TRBJ2-1, with 7 positions matching TRBD2. Looked up from germline, CDR1 is SGHTA and CDR2 is FQGNSA. V dropped 3 bases and J dropped 0; count of bases not matched to a gene: 2. This CDR3 contains 15 residues. In DNA form, the CDR3 reads TGTGCCAGCAGCTTCAGCGGGAACTCCTACAATGAGCAGTTCTTC. Residues: CASSFSGNSYNEQFF. Full variable domain (outside the CDR3, taken from reference TRBV7-2 and TRBJ2-1): GAGVSQSPSNKVTEKGKDVELRCDPISGHTALYWYRQSLGQGLEFLIYFQGNSAPDKSGLPSDRFSAERTGGSVSTLTIQRTQQEDSAVYLCASSFSGNSYNEQFFGPGTRLTVL.

This clonotype was detected only once. The gene calls are TRBV6-6 and TRBJ2-3, with unresolved D. Germline V lookup: CDR1 MNHNY, CDR2 SVGAGI (reference sequence). The length of the CDR3 is 13 residues. The ends were cut back, 7 bases at V and 4 bases at J, with 12 bases in the middle. CDR3 sequence (DNA): TGTGCCAGCACCCCTCTGCCCTCAGATACGCAGTATTTT. This translates into CASTPLPSDTQYF.

The V and J genes are TRBV2 and TRBJ2-2; maybe TRBD1 (7 bases). Germline CDR1 SNHLY, CDR2 FYNNEI. Deletions cut 8 bases from V and 6 bases from J, with 16 bases between. The CDR3 covers 14 residues. CDR3 bases: TGTGCCAGCGGGGGGACAGTAGGGTCCGGGGAGCTGTTTTTT. Its protein product is CASGGTVGSGELFF.

The chain uses TRBV25-1 and TRBJ1-1; 8 bases fit TRBD1. CDR1 and CDR2 (germline): MGHDK, SYGVNS. The V segment lost 8 bases and the J segment 8 bases; nucleotides outside the gene matches: 4. The CDR3 runs to 11 residues. The CDR3 reads CASDRQGEAFF. CDR3 coding DNA: TGTGCCAGCGACAGACAGGGGGAAGCTTTCTTT.

This clonotype was counted between two and nine times. The rearrangement joins TRBV15 to TRBJ1-2, with D uncertain. Germline V lookup: CDR1 LNHNV, CDR2 YYDKDF (reference sequence). The CDR3 totals 12 residues. The V end lost 3 bases, the J end lost 6 bases, and 8 bases lay between the germline ends. The CDR3 loop is CATSSPVDGYTF. CDR3 coding DNA: TGTGCCACCAGCAGCCCCGTGGATGGCTACACCTTC.

Concerning this clonotype: This may stem from a read error, because a much larger clone lies one nucleotide away. V is TRBV7-6 and J is TRBJ2-2, with D hard to call. CDR1 is SGHVS, CDR2 FNYEAQ, per germline. The CDR3 sequence is 14 residues long. The CDR3 loop is CASSSAANIGELFF. For the CDR3, the DNA is TGTGCCAGCAGCTCAGCAGCGAACATCGGGGAGCTGTTTTTT.

This chain links TRBV27 with TRBJ1-2; the D gene is possibly TRBD1 (5 bases). The CDR3 spans 13 residues. The V gene lost 5 bases and the J gene lost 7 bases, with 14 bases spanning the gap. Germline CDR1 is MNHEY and CDR2 is SMNVEV (reference sequence). CDR3 sequence reads: CASSHRGVLGYTF. The CDR3 bases are TGTGCCAGCAGTCACCGAGGGGTCCTTGGCTACACCTTC.

The rearrangement joins TRBV6-5 to TRBJ2-3; D is uncertain. The CDR3 has 10 residues. Germline CDR1 is MNHEY and CDR2 is SVGAGI. V lost 0 bases and J lost 13, with 5 bases in between. The CDR3 DNA follows: TGTGCCAGCAGTTACTCCCCCGAGTATTTT. It encodes CASSYSPEYF.

This clonotype was recorded a few times. The chain combines TRBV5-6 with TRBJ1-1; 8 bases map to TRBD1. Per germline, CDR1 SGHDT and CDR2 YYEEEE. CDR3 length: 13 residues. Trimming at V came to 4 bases and at J to 7 bases, leaving 6 bases not matched to a gene. The CDR3 DNA follows: TGTGCCAGCAGCATTGGACAGGGCGTTGAAGCTTTCTTT. Its translation: CASSIGQGVEAFF.

This clonotype was detected a few times. The gene calls are TRBV15 and TRBJ2-7; 13 positions match TRBD2. The CDR3 runs 14 residues. V trimming: 5 bases; J trimming: 9 bases; junction bases outside the gene matches: 7. In germline, CDR1 is LNHNV, CDR2 YYDKDF (reference sequence). The CDR3 DNA reads as TGTGCCACCAGCGGGGGACTAGCGGGGCCTCCGCAGTACGTC. As protein: CATSGGLAGPPQYV.

In its sample, this clonotype was seen a few times. This sequence joins TRBV7-9 and TRBJ1-2; D uncertain. Germline-derived CDR1 and CDR2 are SEHNR and FQNEAQ (reference sequence). V was pared by 1 base and J by 11 bases, with 8 bases between. CDR3 size: 11 residues. The CDR3 here is CASSLDPGYTF. In DNA, the CDR3 is TGTGCCAGCAGCTTAGATCCGGGGTACACCTTC.

CDR3 DNA: TGTGCCAGCAGCTTAACCGGGACAGCAAGCTCTGGAAACACCATATATTTT. This gives the protein CASSLTGTASSGNTIYF. This chain links TRBV7-6 with TRBJ1-3; 7 bases agree with TRBD1. Unmatched junction bases numbered 7, after V lost 2 bases and J lost 0 bases. Germline CDR1 and CDR2: SGHVS and FNYEAQ. This CDR3 is 17 amino acids long. Looking up the rest from reference TRBV7-6 and TRBJ1-3 gives the full variable domain: GAGVSQSPRYKVTKRGQDVALRCDPISGHVSLYWYRQALGQGPEFLTYFNYEAQQDKSGLPNDRFSAERPEGSISTLTIQRTEQRDSAMYRCASSLTGTASSGNTIYFGEGSWLTVV.

This chain links TRBV15 with TRBJ2-1; 7 nucleotides agree with TRBD2. Germline V gives CDR1 LNHNV, CDR2 YYDKDF (reference sequence). The trim removed 5 bases at V and 4 bases at J, leaving 11 bases unmatched. The CDR3 length is 16 residues. The CDR3 spells CATSDPPGLRYNEQFF. The CDR3 bases are TGTGCCACCAGCGACCCCCCGGGACTACGTTACAATGAGCAGTTCTTC.

This clonotype was found a few times. The CDR3 DNA sequence: TGCAGTGCTAGAGATAAAACAGGGGGCCTCACCGGGGAGCTGTTTTTT. Translated, it gives CSARDKTGGLTGELFF. The chain is built from TRBV20-1 and TRBJ2-2; 9 nucleotides align to TRBD1. V gave up 0 bases and J gave up 4 bases; unmatched junction bases: 6. Germline CDR1 reads DFQATT; CDR2 reads SNEGSKA (reference sequence). This CDR3 is 16 amino acids long.

The genes are TRBV5-6 and TRBJ1-2; the D is unclear. The CDR3 loop spans 15 amino acids. Germline lookup yields CDR1 SGHDT and CDR2 YYEEEE. V was pared by 4 bases and J by 3 bases, with 16 bases between. CDR3 loop: CASSVTRRAHYGYTF. DNA of the CDR3: TGTGCCAGCAGCGTTACCCGGAGGGCCCACTATGGCTACACCTTC.

The gene calls are TRBV4-1 and TRBJ1-2; tentative D call: TRBD1 (5 bases). The germline V gene encodes CDR1 MGHRA and CDR2 YSYEKL. Trimming removed 2 bases at V and 6 bases at J, with 16 bases between. The CDR3 consists of 15 residues. This CDR3 reads CASSQPGLGGDGYTF. Here the CDR3 DNA reads TGCGCCAGCAGCCAACCGGGACTCGGAGGGGATGGCTACACCTTC.